This T cell receptor beta chain appears in the sequencing data of a study of long-term antiretroviral therapy in people with HIV (dated by TCRdb to 2021 to 2024). In terms of the full investigation: The earliest samples were collected about a decade before the 2015 WHO recommendation for immediate ART, when ART was typically delayed until CD4 counts fell. A retrospective serial study tested whether ART initiation and durable HIV suppression were associated with changes in peripheral blood TRB repertoire composition and diversity. The cohort contributed over 150 cryopreserved PBMC samples from about 31 adults with confirmed HIV infection, collected serially over a mean of about six years (range 1-12). Among the approximately 32 participants with HIV, eleven to twelve were female. No cross-contamination during QIAcube processing turned up in test extractions that ran a monoclonal T-cell line alongside 25 to 35 polyclonal samples. The paper's findings and limits, for the study overall: The samples span the years 2004 to 2017, and the ART regimens used at that time may not be as effective as current regimens. Limited PBMC availability meant only the TCR beta chain was sequenced, without alpha chain pairing. No data were available on ART adherence, viral resistance or therapy changes, limiting inferences about post-ART repertoire changes. A significant increase in TRB diversity was found to be associated with ART initiation, although TRB diversity was observed to remain significantly below that of transplant donor controls even after long-term ART. Because pre-ART samples had limited cell numbers, profiling was done on unsorted PBMC rather than on sorted CD4+ and CD8+ T cells. Expanded TRB clones identified before ART initiation dominated the repertoire at all time points, although this dominance fluctuated and declined in many PLHIV after ART. CDR3 length ranges in HIV repertoires were narrower than in controls, and network structure suggested an antigen-experienced repertoire with only a slight naive shift after ART.

The immunoSEQ hsTCRB v3.0 assay was used at survey level resolution to sequence the TRB variable region. The target sequencing depth for TRB was roughly 40,000-50,000 T-cell genomes per sample. TRB libraries were pooled and sequenced on an Illumina MiSeq using a v3 150-cycle kit. In the authors' own workflow: Repertoire analysis was run in R within a reproducible Nextflow workflow that covered QC, data transformation and analysis. LymphoSeq2, an R package for exploring AIRR-Seq data, was used to implement the custom analyses. Four samples that yielded fewer than 5000 total TRB sequences were excluded, so that some 190 HIV repertoires were analyzed. Among the approximately 180 HIV repertoires that were kept, almost 60 were collected before ART initiation and more than 120 were collected after ART initiation. Each repertoire was downsampled to 5000 TRB nucleotide sequences, and summary statistics were averaged across 100 downsampling iterations. Only TRB sequences with CDR3 regions of at least seven amino acids were retained for analysis. Diversity was assessed using a clonality score derived from Shannon entropy and using the Gini coefficient. In repertoire networks, the top 5000 CDR3 amino acid sequences were linked whenever an edit distance of one separated two sequences. For TRB CDR3 amino acid sequences, antigen specificity groups and MHC restriction were predicted with GLIPH2. CDR3 amino acid sequences were matched against VDJdb and McPAS-TCR to flag known CMV, EBV, HIV or tissue antigen associations. Pre-ART, post-ART and control groups were compared with Wilcoxon signed-rank tests and Holm-Bonferroni correction. Here the immuneACCESS table is served through TCRdb, limited to in-frame sequences with V and J called. Missing clones are a known gap in these copies; in checked studies unresolved V genes cover under half, and the rest lacks a known reason. V and J calls and clone size follow that table, whereas D and trimming were derived from the DNA. In all, the sample holds about 12,000 clones, and about 73% of those were seen once. 10% to 15% of the sample belongs to the ten largest clones.

Via the germline V gene, CDR1 is MDHEN and CDR2 SYDVKM. The CDR3 starts with the cysteine, ends with the phenylalanine, and has 16 residues. Left in the record is the CDR3 DNA by itself, 48 bases read in frame from the first base. V has 7 bases trimmed and J has 8 bases trimmed; junction bases matching no gene number 15. To be included, a participant needed at least one PBMC sample from before ART initiation plus at least two post-ART samples. All participants with HIV were treated in the United States of America. Before DNA extraction, cryopreserved samples of roughly 0.9-11 million PBMC were thawed and washed. At the time of the earliest PBMC sample, participants with HIV were aged between about 20 and 54 years. Per participant, PBMC samples came from 1-4 timepoints prior to ART initiation and 2-8 timepoints following ART initiation, for a median of 7 samples. Serial HIV viral load, CD4+ T-cell count, ART history and demographic data were obtained for every participant. Genomic DNA was extracted from unsorted PBMC with a Qiagen kit on a QIAcube, processed in batches of 12 samples.

Remarks on this clone: Its cognate antigen has yet to be identified. No per-base quality is available; no much larger clone lies one base away.

Sample: unsorted PBMCs, taken just under 3.2 years before starting antiretroviral therapy. The chain employs TRBV28 and TRBJ2-2, with TRBD1 identical over 8 junction bases. The receptor comes from a man aged 35-49 years with HIV. The bases are TGTGCCAGCACTTCCAGCGGGCAGGGGGCGGGTGGGGAGCTGTTTTTT. Translated, it gives CASTSSGQGAGGELFF.